This T cell receptor (beta chain) was captured by sequencing in a study of cytomegalovirus exposure and HLA in healthy donors. Study-level background: Among approximately 400 genotyped donors, around 82% fell in the Caucasian-associated ancestry cluster.

In this sample, this clone turned up a few times. No antigen is known for it. Points from the study as a whole: According to reports, the classifier identified cytomegalovirus status with high specificity and sensitivity.

The CDR3 length is 13 residues. Germline V gene data show CDR1 as WSHSY and CDR2 as SAAADI. Use of 60 Vbeta and 13 Jbeta primers characterized the PCR. The protocol was immunoSEQ multiplex PCR, while the TCRdb copy is restricted to in-frame clones and leaves out a portion. The sample holds some 180,000 clones; more than 75% are singletons and the top ten take 2% to 2.5%. This chain connects TRBV10-2 to TRBJ2-5; no clear D. The DNA matches TRBJ2-7 better at its end, which makes the J call doubtful. The TCR was taken from a woman between 25 and 40 years old in good health and CMV-seropositive. The sequenced sample was PBMCs. CDR3 loop: CASSEVSFYEQYF. The CDR3 nucleotides read TGCGCCAGCAGTGAGGTGTCATTCTACGAGCAGTACTTC.